The subject of this entry is one T cell receptor beta chain. The CDR3 has 16 residues. The source of the sample is a study of blood T cell repertoires in COVID-19. In the original processing: Amplification with reference gene primers provided the estimates of nucleated cell counts. The repertoire was sequenced with immunoSEQ multiplex PCR; TCRdb's copy has only in-frame clones and lacks some. The V and J calls and clone size were taken over from that table, and D and trimming were inferred from the DNA. The table lists about 190,000 clones, around 90% of them singletons. This clonotype originated in a man aged 35-49 years with acute or convalescent COVID-19. This rearrangement joins TRBV21-1 to TRBJ2-3; the listed D gene, TRBD1, was not tested against the DNA. TRBV21-1 is flagged as a pseudogene. Sequenced: peripheral blood. CDR3 region: CASSKGGTGGVDTQYF. The CDR3 nucleotides read TGTGCCAGCAGCAAAGGAGGGACAGGAGGGGTAGATACGCAGTATTTT.